Below, 3 T cell receptor beta chains from the same sample are listed, as sequenced in a study of cytomegalovirus exposure and HLA in healthy donors. Vbeta (60) and Jbeta (13) primers were used in the PCR. Clones were sequenced by immunoSEQ multiplex PCR, and TCRdb holds only the in-frame ones, with some missing. The data hold about 140,000 clones, with roughly three quarters observed a single time. The material sequenced was PBMCs. Receptors were obtained from a woman aged 45-65 years in good health and CMV-seronegative.

The chain has TRBV19 and TRBJ2-5; TRBD2 matches 10 bases. With 4 bases clipped from V and 2 bases from J, the junction kept 4 bases outside the gene matches. The CDR3 has 15 amino acids. Germline CDR1 is LNHDA and CDR2 is SQIVND (reference sequence). The CDR3 reads CASSTSSGGQETQYF. CDR3 bases: TGTGCCAGTAGTACGTCTAGCGGGGGACAAGAGACCCAGTACTTC.

This chain uses TRBV11-1 with TRBJ2-7; possible D gene TRBD1, 6 bases. Deletions cut 5 bases from V and 3 bases from J, with 11 bases between. The CDR3 is made up of 13 amino acids. CDR1 is SGHAT, CDR2 FQDESV, per germline (reference sequence). The CDR3 sequence is CASSEDSFYEQYF. DNA for the CDR3: TGTGCCAGCAGCGAGGACAGCTTCTACGAGCAGTACTTC.

The chain couples TRBV6-1 to TRBJ1-2; 8 bases are a match to TRBD1. Germline CDR1 is MNHNS and CDR2 is SASEGT. The CDR3 is made up of 12 amino acids. Unmatched junction bases numbered 8, after V lost 9 bases and J lost 8 bases. This CDR3 is CASARTGRGYTF. CDR3 coding DNA: TGTGCCAGTGCCCGGACAGGGAGGGGCTACACCTTC.